The entry below describes one T cell receptor (beta chain). The antigen is undetermined. PCR was performed a second time for roughly 7 to 11 cycles using a sample-barcoded 5' primer and a J-beta primer mix. TCRdb independently ran MiXCR on the 5' RACE reads; one entry per CDR3 protein. Counted here are about 290,000 distinct CDR3 sequences, roughly 26% occurring once; the ten biggest clones make up roughly 30%. The ends were cut back, 0 bases at V and 1 base at J, with 13 bases in the middle. This CDR3 region has 16 residues. Looked up from germline, CDR1 is LGHNA and CDR2 is YSLEER. The data derive from a study of blood T cells in healthy people across ages. Study as a whole: Template switching caught about one barcoded beta molecule for each two T cells.

Study conclusions and caveats: Unknown CMV status may confound age-related changes in expanded clones. Age advanced and TCR beta diversity per million T cells fell, roughly linearly. Bulk PBMC profiling left naive and antigen-experienced comparisons inconclusive.

The source material was blood. This sequence joins TRBV4-3 and TRBJ2-7, with no clear D. The sequence was collected from a woman in her 70s in good health. CDR3 sequence: CASSQDLRGVSYEQYF. CDR3 DNA: TGCGCCAGCAGCCAAGATCTACGAGGAGTATCCTACGAGCAGTACTTC.